This T cell receptor (beta chain) stems from a study of T cell repertoires in cytomegalovirus infection. MiXCR, run by TCRdb on the reads, gives a single entry per CDR3 protein. The table includes fewer than 550,000 distinct CDR3 sequences, about a quarter detected once. The V gene end was trimmed by 6 bases and the J gene end by 7 bases; junction bases not matched to a gene: 9. The CDR3 has 14 amino acids. CDR1 is MDHEN and CDR2 is SYDVKM in the germline V gene. The sequenced material came from PBMCs. The clonotype originates from a human donor in good health (CMV status not recorded). Some clones in this sample may be carry-over from other donors' samples. J is TRBJ2-1 and V is TRBV28; 7 bases are a match to TRBD2. The CDR3 bases are TGTGCCAGCAGCCCTCTTGGGGGAGGGAATGAGCAGTTCTTC. It encodes CASSPLGGGNEQFF.